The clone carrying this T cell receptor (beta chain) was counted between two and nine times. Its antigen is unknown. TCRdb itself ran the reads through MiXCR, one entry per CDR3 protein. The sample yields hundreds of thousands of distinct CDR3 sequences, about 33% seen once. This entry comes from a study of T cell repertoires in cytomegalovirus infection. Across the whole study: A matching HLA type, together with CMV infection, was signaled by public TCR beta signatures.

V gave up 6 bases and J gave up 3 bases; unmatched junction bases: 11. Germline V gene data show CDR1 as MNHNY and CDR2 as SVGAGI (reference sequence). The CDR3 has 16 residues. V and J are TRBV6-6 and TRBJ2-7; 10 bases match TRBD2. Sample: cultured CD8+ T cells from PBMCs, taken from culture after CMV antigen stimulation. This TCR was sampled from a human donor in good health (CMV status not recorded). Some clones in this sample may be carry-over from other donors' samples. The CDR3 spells CASRGPGASGGYEQYF. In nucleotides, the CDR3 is TGTGCCAGCAGAGGTCCAGGGGCTAGCGGGGGCTACGAGCAGTACTTC.